This TCR beta chain was found in a study of cytomegalovirus exposure and HLA in healthy donors. Study-wide results and caveats: In vitro confirmation showed a few CMV-associated chains to be CMV antigen specific. Reported performance of the classifier showed diagnosis of cytomegalovirus status with high specificity and sensitivity.

Libraries were prepared by immunoSEQ multiplex PCR; TCRdb keeps only in-frame clonotypes and omits some of them. The sample lists some 140,000 clones, roughly four fifths occurring once. As for this clone: Its antigen is unidentified.

The CDR3 extends over 18 amino acids. The germline V gene has CDR1 SGDLS and CDR2 YYNGEE. Trimming left V 0 bases short and J 4 bases short, with 19 bases between. J is TRBJ2-2 and V is TRBV9; unclear D gene. The source of this sequence is a woman aged 25 to 39 in good health and CMV-seronegative. Sequencing input: PBMCs. The DNA of the CDR3 is TGTGCCAGCAGCGTAGATCTTCCACGTCCCTCCGGCACCGGGGAGCTGTTTTTT. This gives the protein CASSVDLPRPSGTGELFF.